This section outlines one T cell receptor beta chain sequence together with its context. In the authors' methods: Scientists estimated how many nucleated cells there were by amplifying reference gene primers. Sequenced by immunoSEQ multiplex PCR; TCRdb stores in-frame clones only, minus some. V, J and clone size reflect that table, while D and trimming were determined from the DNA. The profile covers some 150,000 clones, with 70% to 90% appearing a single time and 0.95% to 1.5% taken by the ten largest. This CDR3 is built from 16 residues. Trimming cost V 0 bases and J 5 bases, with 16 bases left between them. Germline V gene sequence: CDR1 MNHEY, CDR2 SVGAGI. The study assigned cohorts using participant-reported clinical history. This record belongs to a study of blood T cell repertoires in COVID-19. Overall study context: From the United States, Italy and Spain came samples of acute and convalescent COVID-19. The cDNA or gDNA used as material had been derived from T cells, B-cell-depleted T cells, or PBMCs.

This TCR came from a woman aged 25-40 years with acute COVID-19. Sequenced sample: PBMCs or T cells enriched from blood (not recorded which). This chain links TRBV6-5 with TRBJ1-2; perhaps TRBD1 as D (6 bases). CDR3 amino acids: CASSYSTGQVEYGYTF. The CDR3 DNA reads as TGTGCCAGCAGTTACTCGACAGGTCAAGTAGAATATGGCTACACCTTC.